This TCR beta chain derives from a study of blood T cell repertoires in COVID-19. Study-wide background: Specimens from acute and convalescent COVID-19 originated in the United States, Italy and Spain.

Method: immunoSEQ multiplex PCR; TCRdb's copy keeps in-frame clones and lacks some. Of 350,000 to 400,000 clones detected, more than 70% appear once; the ten largest clones hold roughly 1.2%. The CDR3 is 13 amino acids. The germline gives CDR1 LNHNV, CDR2 YYDKDF (reference sequence). Trimming shortened V by 11 bases and J by 2 bases, and 14 bases separated the two germline ends. Enrolled through a virtual design, the participants were between roughly 18 and 90 years of age and came from under 25 US areas. This chain links TRBV15 with TRBJ2-3; D gene uncertain. The TCR comes from a woman under 30 who had recovered from COVID-19. The sequencing sample was made of PBMCs or T cells enriched from blood (not recorded which). The DNA of the CDR3 is TGTGCCGTCTACAGCCCAGACACAGATACGCAGTATTTT. Protein product: CAVYSPDTDTQYF.